A selection of T cell receptor beta chains follows, all from one sample in a study of blood T cell repertoires in COVID-19. Some clones are missing from TCRdb's copy, which holds only in-frame ones; the method was immunoSEQ multiplex PCR. The data show around 310,000 clones, over 85% seen once. Sequencing was done on a sample of PBMCs or T cells enriched from blood (not recorded which). All receptors come from a woman under 40 who had recovered from COVID-19. CDR3s include the opening cysteine and the closing phenylalanine or tryptophan. The order of the fields is J gene, V gene, D gene, clone size, CDR3 protein, CDR3 DNA. A D gene is named only where the DNA matches it firmly. Size is omitted from some rows. Given values are once, few, many or a class for expanded clones.

J gene: TRBJ2-3; V gene: TRBV9; D gene: TRBD2; clone size: .; CDR3 protein: CASSPFSGSTDTQFF; CDR3 DNA: TGTGCCAGCAGCCCCTTTAGCGGGAGCACAGATACGCAGTTTTTT
J gene: TRBJ2-1; V gene: TRBV5-1; D gene: TRBD1; clone size: .; CDR3 protein: CASSLMRTGVSSYNEQFF; CDR3 DNA: TGCGCCAGCAGCTTAATGCGGACAGGGGTATCATCCTACAATGAGCAGTTCTTC
J gene: TRBJ1-1; V gene: TRBV7-6; D gene: TRBD1; clone size: .; CDR3 protein: CASSAGQENTEAFF; CDR3 DNA: TGTGCCAGCAGCGCCGGACAGGAGAACACTGAAGCTTTCTTT
J gene: TRBJ2-3; V gene: TRBV11-3; D gene: .; clone size: .; CDR3 protein: CASSLGTPDWGSTDTQYF; CDR3 DNA: TGTGCCAGCAGCTTAGGGACACCTGATTGGGGCAGCACAGATACGCAGTATTTT
J gene: TRBJ2-7; V gene: TRBV18; D gene: TRBD1; clone size: .; CDR3 protein: CASSPRDRGDEQYF; CDR3 DNA: TGTGCCAGCTCACCTAGGGACAGGGGGGACGAGCAGTACTTC
J gene: TRBJ1-1; V gene: TRBV18; D gene: TRBD1; clone size: .; CDR3 protein: CASSPARGQGAFF; CDR3 DNA: TGTGCCAGCTCACCGGCGAGGGGGCAAGGAGCTTTCTTT
J gene: TRBJ1-2; V gene: TRBV28; D gene: .; clone size: once; CDR3 protein: CASSLLASGYTF; CDR3 DNA: TGTGCCAGCAGTTTATTGGCCAGTGGCTACACCTTC
J gene: TRBJ1-6; V gene: TRBV11-1; D gene: .; clone size: .; CDR3 protein: CASSSTQGHNSPLHF; CDR3 DNA: TGTGCCAGCAGCTCCACTCAGGGGCATAATTCACCCCTCCACTTT
J gene: TRBJ1-1; V gene: TRBV29-1; D gene: TRBD1; clone size: .; CDR3 protein: CSVRRGHTEAFF; CDR3 DNA: TGCAGCGTGCGAAGGGGGCACACTGAAGCTTTCTTT
J gene: TRBJ2-7; V gene: TRBV20-1; D gene: .; clone size: few; CDR3 protein: CSAGFGHEQYF; CDR3 DNA: TGCAGTGCTGGTTTTGGGCACGAGCAGTACTTC
J gene: TRBJ2-4; V gene: TRBV27; D gene: .; clone size: .; CDR3 protein: CASSLGRQNIQYF; CDR3 DNA: TGTGCCAGCAGTTTGGGCAGACAAAACATTCAGTACTTC
J gene: TRBJ1-3; V gene: TRBV11-2; D gene: TRBD1; clone size: .; CDR3 protein: CASSLEGQGGNTIYF; CDR3 DNA: TGTGCCAGCAGCTTAGAGGGACAGGGTGGAAACACCATATATTTT
J gene: TRBJ2-4; V gene: TRBV3-1/TRBV3-2; D gene: TRBD2; clone size: .; CDR3 protein: CASSQDHGAGGWSKNIQYF; CDR3 DNA: TGTGCCAGCAGCCAGGACCACGGGGCGGGAGGATGGAGCAAAAACATTCAGTACTTC
J gene: TRBJ1-1; V gene: TRBV7-2; D gene: .; clone size: .; CDR3 protein: CASRYRETLSTEAFF; CDR3 DNA: TGTGCCAGCAGATACAGGGAAACCTTGAGCACTGAAGCTTTCTTT
J gene: TRBJ2-3; V gene: TRBV28; D gene: TRBD1; clone size: .; CDR3 protein: CASSSGTGHTDTQYF; CDR3 DNA: TGTGCCAGCAGTTCCGGGACAGGGCACACAGATACGCAGTATTTT
J gene: TRBJ2-7; V gene: TRBV7-9; D gene: .; clone size: .; CDR3 protein: CASSLSPPVEQYF; CDR3 DNA: TGTGCCAGCAGCTTATCCCCACCGGTCGAGCAGTACTTC
J gene: TRBJ1-3; V gene: TRBV5-1; D gene: .; clone size: .; CDR3 protein: CASSLDRNSGNTIYF; CDR3 DNA: TGCGCCAGCAGCTTGGACAGGAACTCTGGAAACACCATATATTTT
J gene: TRBJ2-7; V gene: TRBV6-5; D gene: .; clone size: .; CDR3 protein: CASSSPSEQYF; CDR3 DNA: TGTGCCAGCAGTTCTCCGAGCGAGCAGTACTTC
J gene: TRBJ2-2; V gene: TRBV9; D gene: .; clone size: .; CDR3 protein: CASSVAFELVNTGELFF; CDR3 DNA: TGTGCCAGCAGCGTAGCTTTTGAACTAGTGAACACCGGGGAGCTGTTTTTT
J gene: TRBJ2-3; V gene: TRBV19; D gene: .; clone size: .; CDR3 protein: CASSMAQGLGADTQYF; CDR3 DNA: TGTGCCAGTAGTATGGCCCAGGGATTGGGCGCAGATACGCAGTATTTT
J gene: TRBJ1-5; V gene: TRBV6-5; D gene: TRBD1; clone size: .; CDR3 protein: CASSRQGNSNQPQHF; CDR3 DNA: TGTGCCAGCAGTAGACAGGGTAACAGCAATCAGCCCCAGCATTTT
J gene: TRBJ2-7; V gene: TRBV5-1; D gene: TRBD1; clone size: once; CDR3 protein: CASSSDRGKGEQYF; CDR3 DNA: TGCGCCAGCAGCTCGGACAGGGGAAAGGGAGAGCAGTACTTC
J gene: TRBJ2-7; V gene: TRBV5-1; D gene: .; clone size: .; CDR3 protein: CASSLGPLHPSLYEQYF; CDR3 DNA: TGCGCCAGCAGCTTGGGGCCGCTGCACCCATCTCTCTACGAGCAGTACTTC
J gene: TRBJ2-7; V gene: TRBV7-9; D gene: TRBD1; clone size: few; CDR3 protein: CASSSGQEIYEQYF; CDR3 DNA: TGTGCCAGCAGCTCCGGACAGGAAATTTACGAGCAGTACTTC
J gene: TRBJ1-5; V gene: TRBV7-9; D gene: .; clone size: .; CDR3 protein: CASSLEGEGSQPQHF; CDR3 DNA: TGTGCCAGCAGCTTAGAGGGGGAGGGCAGTCAGCCCCAGCATTTT
J gene: TRBJ1-6; V gene: TRBV6-5; D gene: .; clone size: .; CDR3 protein: CASSYSAGYYNSPLHF; CDR3 DNA: TGTGCCAGCAGTTACTCGGCGGGATACTATAATTCACCCCTCCACTTT
J gene: TRBJ1-6; V gene: TRBV28; D gene: .; clone size: .; CDR3 protein: CASIRTGNHSPLHF; CDR3 DNA: TGTGCCAGCATCCGAACGGGAAACCATTCACCCCTCCACTTT
J gene: TRBJ2-1; V gene: TRBV5-1; D gene: .; clone size: .; CDR3 protein: CASSRNIGSTSSYNEQFF; CDR3 DNA: TGCGCCAGCAGCCGGAATATCGGGAGTACGAGCTCCTACAATGAGCAGTTCTTC
J gene: TRBJ2-3; V gene: TRBV27; D gene: TRBD2; clone size: .; CDR3 protein: CASSLLAASSTDTQYF; CDR3 DNA: TGTGCCAGCAGTTTACTAGCGGCTTCTAGCACAGATACGCAGTATTTT
J gene: TRBJ2-3; V gene: TRBV4-2; D gene: TRBD2; clone size: .; CDR3 protein: CASSPGAGGPGDTQYF; CDR3 DNA: TGTGCCAGCAGCCCAGGGGCGGGAGGGCCGGGAGATACGCAGTATTTT
J gene: TRBJ1-1; V gene: TRBV18; D gene: TRBD1; clone size: .; CDR3 protein: CASSARQGNTEAFF; CDR3 DNA: TGTGCCAGCTCAGCCCGACAGGGGAACACTGAAGCTTTCTTT
J gene: TRBJ2-1; V gene: TRBV6-5; D gene: .; clone size: .; CDR3 protein: CASGDRGNEQFF; CDR3 DNA: TGTGCCAGTGGGGATAGGGGGAATGAGCAGTTCTTC
J gene: TRBJ1-1; V gene: TRBV18; D gene: .; clone size: few; CDR3 protein: CASSQTGTRNTEAFF; CDR3 DNA: TGTGCCAGCTCACAAACCGGGACAAGGAATACTGAAGCTTTCTTT
J gene: TRBJ2-7; V gene: TRBV28; D gene: TRBD2; clone size: .; CDR3 protein: CASSPLRGSGSLLIYEQYF; CDR3 DNA: TGTGCCAGCAGTCCTCTCCGAGGTAGCGGGTCCCTATTGATCTACGAGCAGTACTTC
J gene: TRBJ1-4; V gene: TRBV23-1; D gene: TRBD1; clone size: .; CDR3 protein: CASSHSKGQGVREKLFF; CDR3 DNA: TGCGCCAGCAGTCACTCAAAAGGACAGGGAGTCCGCGAAAAACTGTTTTTT
J gene: TRBJ1-1; V gene: TRBV20-1; D gene: .; clone size: .; CDR3 protein: CSAGNTEAFF; CDR3 DNA: TGCAGTGCCGGGAACACTGAAGCTTTCTTT
J gene: TRBJ2-5; V gene: TRBV3-1/TRBV3-2; D gene: .; clone size: once; CDR3 protein: CASSQALLKTQYF; CDR3 DNA: TGTGCCAGCAGCCAAGCTCTATTGAAGACCCAGTACTTC
J gene: TRBJ1-6; V gene: TRBV5-1; D gene: TRBD1; clone size: .; CDR3 protein: CASSLGGTGRNSPLHF; CDR3 DNA: TGCGCCAGCAGCTTGGGGGGGACAGGGCGGAATTCACCCCTCCACTTT
J gene: TRBJ1-1; V gene: TRBV27; D gene: .; clone size: .; CDR3 protein: CASSYQTGSVLGAFF; CDR3 DNA: TGTGCCAGCTCTTACCAAACAGGGTCAGTACTAGGGGCTTTCTTT
J gene: TRBJ2-3; V gene: TRBV7-9; D gene: TRBD2; clone size: .; CDR3 protein: CASSRLAGGPGVITQYF; CDR3 DNA: TGTGCCAGCAGCCGACTAGCGGGAGGGCCGGGGGTCATCACACAGTATTTT
J gene: TRBJ1-2; V gene: TRBV4-1; D gene: .; clone size: .; CDR3 protein: CASSQLLEALTGYYGYTF; CDR3 DNA: TGCGCCAGCAGCCAACTCCTAGAGGCCCTTACAGGGTACTATGGCTACACCTTC